The clone carrying this TCR beta chain was observed many times. This specimen comes from a study of neurological immune-mediated disorders. TCRdb analysed the 5' RACE reads with MiXCR anew, one entry per CDR3 protein. Counted here are some 42,000 distinct CDR3 sequences, about 9.9% occurring once; the ten biggest clones make up 3% to 4.5%. The CDR3 has 15 amino acids. V gave up 5 bases and J gave up 2 bases, with 10 bases separating them. From germline, CDR1 is SEHNR and CDR2 FQNEAQ (reference sequence). The V gene is TRBV7-9, the J gene TRBJ1-6; possibly TRBD1 for D (6 bases). What was sequenced was CD4+ T cells from blood. This TCR was recovered from a woman aged 25 to 45 with HTLV-1-associated myelopathy (HAM/TSP). CDR3 sequence: CASSVGQTYNSPLHF. The CDR3 DNA is TGTGCCAGCAGCGTCGGACAGACCTATAATTCACCCCTCCACTTT. Drawing the rest from reference TRBV7-9 and TRBJ1-6, the complete variable domain is DTGVSQNPRHKITKRGQNVTFRCDPISEHNRLYWYRQTLGQGPEFLTYFQNEAQLEKSRLLSDRFSAERPKGSFSTLEIQRTEQGDSAMYLCASSVGQTYNSPLHFGNGTRLTVT.